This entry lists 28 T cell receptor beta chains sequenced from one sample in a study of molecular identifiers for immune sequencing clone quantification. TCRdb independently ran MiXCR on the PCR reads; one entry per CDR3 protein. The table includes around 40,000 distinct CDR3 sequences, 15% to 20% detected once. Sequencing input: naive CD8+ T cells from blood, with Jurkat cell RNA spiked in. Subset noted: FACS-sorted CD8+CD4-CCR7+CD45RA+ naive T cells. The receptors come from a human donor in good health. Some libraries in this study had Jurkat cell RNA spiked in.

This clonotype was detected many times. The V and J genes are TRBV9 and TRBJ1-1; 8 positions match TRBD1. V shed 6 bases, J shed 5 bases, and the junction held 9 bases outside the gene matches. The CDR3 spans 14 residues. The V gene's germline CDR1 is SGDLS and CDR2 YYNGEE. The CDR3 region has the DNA TGTGCCAGCAACAGCCAGGGGGCTCGTACTGAAGCTTTCTTT. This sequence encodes CASNSQGARTEAFF.

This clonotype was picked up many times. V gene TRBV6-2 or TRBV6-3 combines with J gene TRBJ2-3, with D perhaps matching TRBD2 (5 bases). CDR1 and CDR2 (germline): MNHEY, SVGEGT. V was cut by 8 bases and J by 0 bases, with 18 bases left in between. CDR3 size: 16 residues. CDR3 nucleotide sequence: TGTGCCAGCGGTTTGTCCGAATGGGAGAGCACAGATACGCAGTATTTT. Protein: CASGLSEWESTDTQYF.

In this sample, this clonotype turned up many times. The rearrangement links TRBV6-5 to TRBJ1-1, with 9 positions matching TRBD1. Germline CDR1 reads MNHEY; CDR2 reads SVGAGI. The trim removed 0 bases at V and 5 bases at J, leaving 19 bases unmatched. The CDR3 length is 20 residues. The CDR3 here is CASSYSPPGTGIIAETEAFF. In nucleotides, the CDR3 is TGTGCCAGCAGTTACTCACCCCCCGGGACAGGGATAATCGCGGAAACTGAAGCTTTCTTT.

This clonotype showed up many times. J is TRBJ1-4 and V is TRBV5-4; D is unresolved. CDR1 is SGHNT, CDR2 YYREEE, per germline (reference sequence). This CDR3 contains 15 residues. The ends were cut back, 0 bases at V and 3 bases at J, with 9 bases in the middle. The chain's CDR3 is CASSLDPASNEKLFF. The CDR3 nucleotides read TGTGCCAGCAGCTTGGATCCAGCCTCTAATGAAAAACTGTTTTTT.

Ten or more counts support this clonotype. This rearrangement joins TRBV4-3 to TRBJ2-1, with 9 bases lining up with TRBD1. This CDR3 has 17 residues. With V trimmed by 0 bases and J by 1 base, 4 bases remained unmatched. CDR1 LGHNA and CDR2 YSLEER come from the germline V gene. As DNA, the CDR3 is TGCGCCAGCAGCCAAGATCGACAGGGGGTATCCTACAATGAGCAGTTCTTC. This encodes CASSQDRQGVSYNEQFF.

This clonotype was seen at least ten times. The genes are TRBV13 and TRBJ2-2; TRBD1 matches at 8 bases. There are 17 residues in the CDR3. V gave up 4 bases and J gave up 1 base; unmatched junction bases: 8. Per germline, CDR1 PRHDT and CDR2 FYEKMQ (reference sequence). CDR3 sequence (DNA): TGTGCCAGCAGCTCAGATACCGGGACAGGGAACACCGGGGAGCTGTTTTTT. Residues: CASSSDTGTGNTGELFF.

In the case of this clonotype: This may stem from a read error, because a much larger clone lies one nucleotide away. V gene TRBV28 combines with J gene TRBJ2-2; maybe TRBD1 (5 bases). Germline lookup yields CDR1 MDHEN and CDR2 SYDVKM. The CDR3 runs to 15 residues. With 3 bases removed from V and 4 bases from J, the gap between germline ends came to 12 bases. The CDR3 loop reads CASSFRVMVTGELFF. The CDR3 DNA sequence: TGTGCCAGCAGTTTCAGGGTTATGGTCACCGGGGAGCTGTTTTTT.

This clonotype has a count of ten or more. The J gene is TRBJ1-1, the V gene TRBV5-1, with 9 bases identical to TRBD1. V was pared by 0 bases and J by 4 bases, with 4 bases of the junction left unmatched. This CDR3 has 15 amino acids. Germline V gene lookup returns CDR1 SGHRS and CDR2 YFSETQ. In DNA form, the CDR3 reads TGCGCCAGCAGCTTGGCCGGGACAGGGATCACTGAAGCTTTCTTT. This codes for CASSLAGTGITEAFF.

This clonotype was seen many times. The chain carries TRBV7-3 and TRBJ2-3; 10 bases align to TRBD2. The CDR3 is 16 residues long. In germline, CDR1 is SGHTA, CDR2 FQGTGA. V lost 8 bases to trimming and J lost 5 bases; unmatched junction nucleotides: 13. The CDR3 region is CASGQSIAGGEDTQYF. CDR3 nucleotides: TGTGCCAGCGGCCAATCGATAGCGGGAGGTGAAGATACGCAGTATTTT.

CDR3 bases: TGTGCCATCGGCGATGACCGAATTAGTCAGACCGTGGGTACGCAGTATTTT. This encodes CAIGDDRISQTVGTQYF. The V gene is TRBV10-3, the J gene TRBJ2-3; D is ambiguous. The germline CDR1 and CDR2 sequences are ENHRY and SYGVKD. The V end lost 8 bases, the J end lost 8 bases, and 29 bases lay between the germline ends. The CDR3 length is 17 residues.

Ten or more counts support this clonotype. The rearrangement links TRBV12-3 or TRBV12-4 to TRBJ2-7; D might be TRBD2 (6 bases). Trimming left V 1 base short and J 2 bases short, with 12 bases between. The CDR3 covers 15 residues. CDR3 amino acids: CASSLGTAGPYEQYF. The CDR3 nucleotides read TGTGCCAGCAGTTTAGGGACGGCGGGACCCTACGAGCAGTACTTC.

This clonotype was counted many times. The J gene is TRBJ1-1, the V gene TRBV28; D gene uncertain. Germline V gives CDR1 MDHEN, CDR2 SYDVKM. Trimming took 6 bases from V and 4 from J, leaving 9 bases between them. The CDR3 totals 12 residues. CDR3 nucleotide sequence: TGTGCCAGCAGAGCCGTGGGCACTGAAGCTTTCTTT. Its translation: CASRAVGTEAFF.

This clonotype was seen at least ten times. The CDR3, as DNA: TGTGCCAGTAGTCTAGCACTAGCGGGGTACGAGCAGTACTTC. Translated: CASSLALAGYEQYF. The chain uses TRBV19 and TRBJ2-7; 10 positions agree with TRBD2. From germline, CDR1 is LNHDA and CDR2 SQIVND (reference sequence). This CDR3 spans 14 amino acids. The V and J ends lost 5 bases and 4 bases, in that order; junction bases with no gene match: 5.

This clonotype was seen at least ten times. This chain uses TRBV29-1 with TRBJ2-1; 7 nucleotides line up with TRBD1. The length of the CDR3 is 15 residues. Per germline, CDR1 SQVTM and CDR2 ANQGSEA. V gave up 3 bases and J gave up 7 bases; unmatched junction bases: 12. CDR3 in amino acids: CSVDFGRTGGNEQFF. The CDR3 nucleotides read TGCAGCGTTGATTTTGGTCGGACAGGCGGGAATGAGCAGTTCTTC.

As DNA, the CDR3 is TGTGCCAGCAGTTCGTCTGGGACAGCCTACGAGCAGTACTTC. Translated, it gives CASSSSGTAYEQYF. This chain joins TRBV7-9 and TRBJ2-7, with 7 bases fitting TRBD1. The CDR3 length is 14 residues. Germline V lookup: CDR1 SEHNR, CDR2 FQNEAQ (reference sequence). V lost 6 bases, J lost 2 bases, and 7 bases stayed unmatched.

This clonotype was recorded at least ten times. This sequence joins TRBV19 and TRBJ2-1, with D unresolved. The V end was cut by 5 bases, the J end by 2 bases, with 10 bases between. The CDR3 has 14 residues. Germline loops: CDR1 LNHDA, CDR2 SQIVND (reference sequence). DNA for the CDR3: TGTGCCAGTAGTTTCCCTGCGCCCTACAATGAGCAGTTCTTC. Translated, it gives CASSFPAPYNEQFF.

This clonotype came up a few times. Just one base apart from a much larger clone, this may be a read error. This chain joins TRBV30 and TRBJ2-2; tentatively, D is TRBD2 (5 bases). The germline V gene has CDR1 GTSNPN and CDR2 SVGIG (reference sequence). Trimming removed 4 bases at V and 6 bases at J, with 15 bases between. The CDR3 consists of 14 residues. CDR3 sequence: CAWNMGADAGELFF. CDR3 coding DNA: TGTGCCTGGAATATGGGAGCGGACGCCGGGGAGCTGTTTTTT.

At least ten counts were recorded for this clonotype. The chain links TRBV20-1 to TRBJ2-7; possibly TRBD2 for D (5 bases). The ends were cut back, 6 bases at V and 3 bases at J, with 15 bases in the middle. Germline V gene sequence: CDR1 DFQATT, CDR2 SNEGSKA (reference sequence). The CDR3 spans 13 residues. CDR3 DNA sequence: TGCAGTGCCCTGGAGGTCTTCAGCTACGAGCAGTACTTC. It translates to CSALEVFSYEQYF.

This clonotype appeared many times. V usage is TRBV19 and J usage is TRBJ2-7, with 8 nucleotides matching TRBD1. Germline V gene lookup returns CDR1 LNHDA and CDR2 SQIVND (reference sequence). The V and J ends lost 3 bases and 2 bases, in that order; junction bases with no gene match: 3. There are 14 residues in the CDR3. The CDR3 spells CASSMGQATYEQYF. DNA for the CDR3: TGTGCCAGTAGTATGGGACAGGCAACCTACGAGCAGTACTTC.

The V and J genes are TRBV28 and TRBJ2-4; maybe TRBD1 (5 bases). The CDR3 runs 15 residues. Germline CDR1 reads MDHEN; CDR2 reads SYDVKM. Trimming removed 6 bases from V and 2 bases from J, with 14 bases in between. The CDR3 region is CASRETDPSKNIQYF. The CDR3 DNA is TGTGCCAGCAGAGAGACAGACCCGTCCAAAAACATTCAGTACTTC.

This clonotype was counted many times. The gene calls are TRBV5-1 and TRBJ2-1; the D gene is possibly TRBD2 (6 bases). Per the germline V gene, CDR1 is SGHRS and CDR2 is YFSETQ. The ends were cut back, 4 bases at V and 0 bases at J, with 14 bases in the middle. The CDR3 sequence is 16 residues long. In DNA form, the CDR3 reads TGCGCCAGCAGCCCCAGCGGGCCGAGCTCCTACAATGAGCAGTTCTTC. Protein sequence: CASSPSGPSSYNEQFF.

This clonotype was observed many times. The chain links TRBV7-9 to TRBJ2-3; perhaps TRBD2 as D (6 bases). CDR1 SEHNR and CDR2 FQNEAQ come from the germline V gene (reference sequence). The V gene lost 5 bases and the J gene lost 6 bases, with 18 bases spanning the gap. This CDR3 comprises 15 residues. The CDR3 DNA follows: TGTGCCAGCAGCACCCCCGGGAGCACTCCGGATACGCAGTATTTT. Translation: CASSTPGSTPDTQYF. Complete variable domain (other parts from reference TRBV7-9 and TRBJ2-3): DTGVSQNPRHKITKRGQNVTFRCDPISEHNRLYWYRQTLGQGPEFLTYFQNEAQLEKSRLLSDRFSAERPKGSFSTLEIQRTEQGDSAMYLCASSTPGSTPDTQYFGPGTRLTVL.

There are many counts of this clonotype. The CDR3 loop is CASSESRGSGEKLFF. DNA of the CDR3: TGCGCCAGCAGTGAGTCGAGAGGGAGCGGTGAAAAACTGTTTTTT. V usage is TRBV10-2 and J usage is TRBJ1-4; no firm D call. CDR1 WSHSY and CDR2 SAAADI come from the germline V gene. CDR3 size: 15 residues. The V end was cut by 0 bases, the J end by 7 bases, with 12 bases between.

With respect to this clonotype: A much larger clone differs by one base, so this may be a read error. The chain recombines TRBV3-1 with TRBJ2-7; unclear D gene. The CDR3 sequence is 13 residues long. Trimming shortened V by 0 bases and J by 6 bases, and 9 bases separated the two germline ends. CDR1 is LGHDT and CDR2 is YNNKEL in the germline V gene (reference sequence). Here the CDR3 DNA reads TGTGCCAGCAGCCAAGAGCCCAGCTGCGAGCAGTACTTC. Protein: CASSQEPSCEQYF.

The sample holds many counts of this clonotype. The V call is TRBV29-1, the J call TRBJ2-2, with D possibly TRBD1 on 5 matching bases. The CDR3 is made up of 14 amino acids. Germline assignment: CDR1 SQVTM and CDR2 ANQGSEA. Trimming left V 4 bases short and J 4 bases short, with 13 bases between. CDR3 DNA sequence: TGCAGCGTTGTCCAGGGCTATGGCACCGGGGAGCTGTTTTTT. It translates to CSVVQGYGTGELFF.

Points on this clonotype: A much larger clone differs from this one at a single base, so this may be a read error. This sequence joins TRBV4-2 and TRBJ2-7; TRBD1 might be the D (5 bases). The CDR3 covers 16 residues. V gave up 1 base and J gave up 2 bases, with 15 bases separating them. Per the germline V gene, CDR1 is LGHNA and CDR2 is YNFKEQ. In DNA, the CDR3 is TGTGCCAGCAGCCAAGGGGATGCAGGGATCCCCTACGAGCAGTACTTC. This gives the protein CASSQGDAGIPYEQYF.

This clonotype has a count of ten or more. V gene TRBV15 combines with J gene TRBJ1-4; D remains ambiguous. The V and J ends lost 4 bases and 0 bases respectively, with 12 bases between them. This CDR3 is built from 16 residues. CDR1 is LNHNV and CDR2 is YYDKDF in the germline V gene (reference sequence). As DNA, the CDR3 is TGTGCCACCAGCACAGTCCGAGTTGCAACTAATGAAAAACTGTTTTTT. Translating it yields CATSTVRVATNEKLFF.

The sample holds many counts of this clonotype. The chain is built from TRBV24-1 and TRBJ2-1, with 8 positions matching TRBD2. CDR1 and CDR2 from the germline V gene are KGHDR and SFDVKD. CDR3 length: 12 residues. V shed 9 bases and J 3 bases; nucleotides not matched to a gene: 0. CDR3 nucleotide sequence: TGTGCCACCGGGACTAGCTACAATGAGCAGTTCTTC. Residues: CATGTSYNEQFF.